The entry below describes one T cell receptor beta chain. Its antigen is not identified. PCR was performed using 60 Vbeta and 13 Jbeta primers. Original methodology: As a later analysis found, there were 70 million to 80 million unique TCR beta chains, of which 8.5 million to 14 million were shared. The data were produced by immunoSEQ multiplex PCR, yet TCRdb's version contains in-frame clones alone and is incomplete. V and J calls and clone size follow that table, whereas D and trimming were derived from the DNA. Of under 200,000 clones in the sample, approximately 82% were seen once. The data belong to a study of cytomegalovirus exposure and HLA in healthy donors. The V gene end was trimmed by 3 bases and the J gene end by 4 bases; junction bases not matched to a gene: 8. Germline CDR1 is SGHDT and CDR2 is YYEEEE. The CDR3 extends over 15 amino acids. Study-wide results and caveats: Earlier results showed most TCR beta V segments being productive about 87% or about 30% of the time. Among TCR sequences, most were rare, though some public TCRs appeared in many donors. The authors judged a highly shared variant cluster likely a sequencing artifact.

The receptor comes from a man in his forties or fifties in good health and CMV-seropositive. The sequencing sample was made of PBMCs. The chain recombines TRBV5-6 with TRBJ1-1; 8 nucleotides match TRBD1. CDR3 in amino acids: CASSSDREVGTEAFF. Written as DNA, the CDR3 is TGTGCCAGCAGCTCGGACAGGGAGGTGGGCACTGAAGCTTTCTTT.